This T cell receptor beta chain was obtained from a study of early T cells in non-severe SARS-CoV-2 infection. Germline-derived CDR1 and CDR2 are SEHNR and FQNEAQ (reference sequence). Trimming shortened V by 4 bases and J by 4 bases, and 14 bases separated the two germline ends. The CDR3 runs to 15 residues. With respect to this clonotype: The antigen is undetermined.

Individual cDNA molecules were tagged with unique molecular identifiers. TCRdb analysed the 5' RACE reads with MiXCR anew, one entry per CDR3 protein. The sample lists fewer than 100,000 distinct CDR3 sequences; 5% to 7% were seen once. The study's findings and limits: Lookups in VDJdb leaned toward anti-spike CD8 responses and missed private and CD4 specificities.

The material sequenced was whole blood. This sequence joins TRBV7-9 and TRBJ1-3, with a possible D match to TRBD1 (5 bases). This receptor was obtained from an adult who was a healthcare worker with PCR-confirmed SARS-CoV-2 infection or an uninfected control (not recorded which). CDR3 in amino acids: CASSSAPPGGNTIYF. The CDR3 DNA sequence: TGTGCCAGCAGCTCTGCCCCTCCAGGGGGAAACACCATATATTTT.